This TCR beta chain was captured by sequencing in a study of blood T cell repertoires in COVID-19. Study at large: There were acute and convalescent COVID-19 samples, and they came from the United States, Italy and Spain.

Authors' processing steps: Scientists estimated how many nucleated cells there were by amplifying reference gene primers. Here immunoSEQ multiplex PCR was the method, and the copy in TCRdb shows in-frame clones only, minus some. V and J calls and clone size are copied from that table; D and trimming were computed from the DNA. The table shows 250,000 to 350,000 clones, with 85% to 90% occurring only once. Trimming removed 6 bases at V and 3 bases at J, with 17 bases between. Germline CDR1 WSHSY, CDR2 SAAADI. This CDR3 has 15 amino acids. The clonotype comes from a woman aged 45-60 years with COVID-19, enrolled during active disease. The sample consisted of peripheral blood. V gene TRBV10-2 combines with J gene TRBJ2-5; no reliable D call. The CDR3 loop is CASRDLPLLEETQYF. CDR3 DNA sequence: TGCGCCAGCAGAGACTTACCACTTTTGGAAGAGACCCAGTACTTC.